This T cell receptor (beta chain) was profiled in a study of cytomegalovirus exposure and HLA in healthy donors. The CDR3 is made up of 15 amino acids. The V and J ends lost 6 bases and 5 bases, in that order; junction bases with no gene match: 8. The germline V gene has CDR1 MGHDK and CDR2 SYGVNS. TCRdb keeps only in-frame clones here, not all; method: immunoSEQ multiplex PCR. The sample includes around 250,000 clones, around 87% seen only once; the top ten take under 0.45%. Sequenced: PBMCs. The chain links TRBV25-1 to TRBJ2-1; 9 bases map to TRBD2. The receptor comes from a woman aged 18-35 years in good health and CMV-seronegative. CDR3 in amino acids: CASSVASGANNEQFF. The CDR3 DNA reads TGTGCCAGCAGCGTCGCTAGCGGGGCGAACAATGAGCAGTTCTTC.